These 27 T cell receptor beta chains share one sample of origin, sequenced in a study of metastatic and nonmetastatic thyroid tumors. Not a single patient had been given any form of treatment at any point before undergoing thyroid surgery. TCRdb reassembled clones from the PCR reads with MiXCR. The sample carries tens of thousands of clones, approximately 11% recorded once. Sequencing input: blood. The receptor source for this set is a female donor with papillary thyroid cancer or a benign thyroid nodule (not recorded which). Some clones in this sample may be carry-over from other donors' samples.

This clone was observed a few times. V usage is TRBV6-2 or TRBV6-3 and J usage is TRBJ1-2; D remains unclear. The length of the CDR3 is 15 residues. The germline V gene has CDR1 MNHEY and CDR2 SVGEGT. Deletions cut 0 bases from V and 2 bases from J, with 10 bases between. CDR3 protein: CASSYSSHLNYGYTF. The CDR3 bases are TGTGCCAGCAGTTACTCGAGTCATCTAAACTATGGCTACACCTTC.

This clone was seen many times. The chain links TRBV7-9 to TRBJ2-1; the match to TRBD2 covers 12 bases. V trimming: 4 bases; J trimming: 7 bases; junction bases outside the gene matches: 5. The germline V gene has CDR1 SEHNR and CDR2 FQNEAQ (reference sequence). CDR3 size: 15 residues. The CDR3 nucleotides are TGTGCCAGCAGCTGGGGACTAGCGGGTCTAAATGAGCAGTTCTTC. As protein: CASSWGLAGLNEQFF.

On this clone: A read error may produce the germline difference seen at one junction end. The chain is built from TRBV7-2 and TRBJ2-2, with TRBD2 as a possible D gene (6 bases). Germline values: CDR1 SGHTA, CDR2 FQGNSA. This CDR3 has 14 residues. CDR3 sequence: CASSREFNTRELFF. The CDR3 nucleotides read TGTGCCAGCAGCCGGGAGTTTAACACCAGGGAGCTGTTTTTT.

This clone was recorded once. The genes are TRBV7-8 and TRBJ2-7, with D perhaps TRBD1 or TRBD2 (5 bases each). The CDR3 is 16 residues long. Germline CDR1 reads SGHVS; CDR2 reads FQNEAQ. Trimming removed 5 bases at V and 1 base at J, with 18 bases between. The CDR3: CASSQVRDGWSYEQYF. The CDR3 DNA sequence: TGTGCCAGCAGCCAAGTCCGGGACGGATGGTCCTACGAGCAGTACTTC.

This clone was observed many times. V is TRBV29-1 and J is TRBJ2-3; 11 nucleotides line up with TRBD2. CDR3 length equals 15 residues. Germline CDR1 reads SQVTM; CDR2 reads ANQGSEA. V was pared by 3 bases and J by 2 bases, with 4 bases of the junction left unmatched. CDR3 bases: TGCAGCGTTGAGGTAGCGGGAGGGAACACAGATACGCAGTATTTT. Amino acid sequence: CSVEVAGGNTDTQYF.

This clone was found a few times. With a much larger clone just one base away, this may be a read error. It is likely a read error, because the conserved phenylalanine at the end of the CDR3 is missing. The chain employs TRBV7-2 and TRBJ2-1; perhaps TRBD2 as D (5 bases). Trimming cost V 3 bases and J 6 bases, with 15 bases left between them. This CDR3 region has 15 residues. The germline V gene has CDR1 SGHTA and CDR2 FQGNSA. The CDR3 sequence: CASSLEVASLNEQFL. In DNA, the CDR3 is TGTGCCAGCAGCTTGGAGGTTGCTAGCCTCAATGAGCAGTTCCTC.

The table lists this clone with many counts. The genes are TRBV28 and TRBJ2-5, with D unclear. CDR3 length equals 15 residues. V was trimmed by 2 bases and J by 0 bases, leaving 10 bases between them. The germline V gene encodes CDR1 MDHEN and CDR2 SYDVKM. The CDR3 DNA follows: TGTGCCAGCAGTTTAAGTCAAGCGAACCAAGAGACCCAGTACTTC. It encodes CASSLSQANQETQYF. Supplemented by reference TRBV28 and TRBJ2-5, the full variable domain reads DVKVTQSSRYLVKRTGEKVFLECVQDMDHENMFWYRQDPGLGLRLIYFSYDVKMKEKGDIPEGYSVSREKKERFSLILESASTNQTSMYLCASSLSQANQETQYFGPGTRLLVL.

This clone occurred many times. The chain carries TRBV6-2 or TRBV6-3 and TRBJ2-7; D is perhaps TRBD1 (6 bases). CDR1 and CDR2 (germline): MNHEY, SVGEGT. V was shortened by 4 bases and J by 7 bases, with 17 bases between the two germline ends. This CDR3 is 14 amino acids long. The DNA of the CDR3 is TGTGCCAGCAGTTTCGGGACAAAAACGGGAGAGCAGTACTTC. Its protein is CASSFGTKTGEQYF.

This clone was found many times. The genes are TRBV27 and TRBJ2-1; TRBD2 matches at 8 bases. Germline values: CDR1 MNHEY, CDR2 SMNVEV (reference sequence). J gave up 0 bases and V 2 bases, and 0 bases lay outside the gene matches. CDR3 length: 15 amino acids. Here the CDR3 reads CASSLSGSSYNEQFF. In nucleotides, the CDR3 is TGTGCCAGCAGTTTAAGCGGGAGCTCCTACAATGAGCAGTTCTTC.

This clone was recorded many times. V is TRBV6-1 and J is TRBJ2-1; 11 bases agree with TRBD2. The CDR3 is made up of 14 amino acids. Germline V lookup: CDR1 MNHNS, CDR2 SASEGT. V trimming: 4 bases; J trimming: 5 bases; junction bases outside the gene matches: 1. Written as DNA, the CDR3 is TGTGCCAGCAGTGGACTAGCGGGGAACAATGAGCAGTTCTTC. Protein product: CASSGLAGNNEQFF.

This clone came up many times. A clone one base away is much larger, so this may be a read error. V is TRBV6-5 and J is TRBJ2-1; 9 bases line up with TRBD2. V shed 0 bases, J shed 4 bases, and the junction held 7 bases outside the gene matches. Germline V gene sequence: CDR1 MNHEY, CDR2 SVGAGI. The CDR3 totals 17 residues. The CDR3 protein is CASSYSPLAGLYNEQFF. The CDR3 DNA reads TGTGCCAGCAGTTACTCGCCTCTAGCGGGACTGTACAATGAGCAGTTCTTC.

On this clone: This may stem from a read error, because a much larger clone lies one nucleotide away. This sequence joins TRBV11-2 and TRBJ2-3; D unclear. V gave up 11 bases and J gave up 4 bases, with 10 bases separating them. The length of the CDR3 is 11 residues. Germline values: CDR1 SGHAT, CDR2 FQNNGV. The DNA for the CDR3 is TGTGCCTCCCGCGTGGCAGATACGCAGTATTTT. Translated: CASRVADTQYF.

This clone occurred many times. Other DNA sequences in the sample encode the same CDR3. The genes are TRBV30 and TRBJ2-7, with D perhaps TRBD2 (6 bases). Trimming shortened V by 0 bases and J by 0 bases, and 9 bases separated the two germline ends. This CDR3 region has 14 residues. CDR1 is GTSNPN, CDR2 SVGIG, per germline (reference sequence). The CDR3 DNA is TGTGCCTGGAGTGTAGGAGGGAGCTCCTACGAGCAGTACTTC. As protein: CAWSVGGSSYEQYF.

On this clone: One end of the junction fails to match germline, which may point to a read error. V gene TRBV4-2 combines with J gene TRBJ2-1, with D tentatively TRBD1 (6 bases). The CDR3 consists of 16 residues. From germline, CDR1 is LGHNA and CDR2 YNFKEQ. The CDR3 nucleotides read TGTGCCATCAGCCAAGATCCCGCGATCCGGGTCAGGGGCTGGTTCTTC. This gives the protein CAISQDPAIRVRGWFF.

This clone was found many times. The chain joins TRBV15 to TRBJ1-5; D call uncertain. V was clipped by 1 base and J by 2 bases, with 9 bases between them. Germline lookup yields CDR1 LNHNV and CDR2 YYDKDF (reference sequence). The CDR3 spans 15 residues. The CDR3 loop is CATSRVPGGNQPQHF. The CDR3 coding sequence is TGTGCCACCAGCAGAGTTCCCGGGGGCAATCAGCCCCAGCATTTT.

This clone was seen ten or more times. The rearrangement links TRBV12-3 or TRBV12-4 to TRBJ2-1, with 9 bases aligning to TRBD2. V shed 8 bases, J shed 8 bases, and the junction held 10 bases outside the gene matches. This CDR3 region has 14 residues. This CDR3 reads CASRTASGTDEQFF. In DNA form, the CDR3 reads TGTGCCAGCCGTACGGCTAGCGGGACCGATGAGCAGTTCTTC.

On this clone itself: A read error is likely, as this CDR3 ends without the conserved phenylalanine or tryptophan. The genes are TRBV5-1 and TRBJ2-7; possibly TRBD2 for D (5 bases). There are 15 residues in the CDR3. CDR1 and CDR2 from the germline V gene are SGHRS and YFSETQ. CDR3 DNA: TGCGCCAGCAGCTTGTCGGGGATGGGTTCCTACCAGCAGTACTCC. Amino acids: CASSLSGMGSYQQYS.

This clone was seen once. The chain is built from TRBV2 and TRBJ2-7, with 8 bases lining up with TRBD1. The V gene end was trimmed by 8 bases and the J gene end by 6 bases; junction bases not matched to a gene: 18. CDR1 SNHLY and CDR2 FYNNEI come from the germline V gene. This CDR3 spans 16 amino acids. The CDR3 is CASRSGRQGAAREQYF. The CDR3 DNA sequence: TGTGCCAGCCGGTCTGGGAGGCAGGGGGCCGCTCGCGAGCAGTACTTC.

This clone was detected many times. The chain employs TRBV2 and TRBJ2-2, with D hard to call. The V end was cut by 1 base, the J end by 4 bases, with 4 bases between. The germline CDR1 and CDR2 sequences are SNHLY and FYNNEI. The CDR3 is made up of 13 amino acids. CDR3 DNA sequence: TGTGCCAGCAGTGAAGGGGGCACCGGGGAGCTGTTTTTT. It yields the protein CASSEGGTGELFF.

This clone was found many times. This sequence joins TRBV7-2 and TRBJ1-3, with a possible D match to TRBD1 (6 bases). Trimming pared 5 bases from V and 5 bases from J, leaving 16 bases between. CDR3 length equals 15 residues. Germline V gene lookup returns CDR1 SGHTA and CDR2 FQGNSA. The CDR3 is CASSQRGGTRNTIYF. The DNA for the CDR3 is TGTGCCAGCAGCCAGAGGGGGGGAACAAGAAACACCATATATTTT.

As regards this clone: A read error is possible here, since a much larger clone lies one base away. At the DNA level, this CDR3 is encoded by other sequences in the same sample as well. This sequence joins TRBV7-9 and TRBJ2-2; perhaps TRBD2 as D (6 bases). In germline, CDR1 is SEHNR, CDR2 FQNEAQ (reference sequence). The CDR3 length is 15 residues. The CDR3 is CASSLYGEDTGELFF. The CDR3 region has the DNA TGTGCCAGCAGCTTATACGGGGAGGACACAGGGGAGCTGTTTTTT.

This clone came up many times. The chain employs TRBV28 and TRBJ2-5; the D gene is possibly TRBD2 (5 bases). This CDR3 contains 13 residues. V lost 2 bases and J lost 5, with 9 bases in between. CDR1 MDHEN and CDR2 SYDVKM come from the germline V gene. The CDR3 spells CASSLLATETQYF. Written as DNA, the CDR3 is TGTGCCAGCAGTTTACTAGCCACGGAGACCCAGTACTTC.

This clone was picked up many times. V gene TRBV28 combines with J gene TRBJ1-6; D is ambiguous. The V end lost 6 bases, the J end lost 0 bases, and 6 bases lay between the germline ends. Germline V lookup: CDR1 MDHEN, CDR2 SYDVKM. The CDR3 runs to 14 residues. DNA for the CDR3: TGTGCCAGCAGGAGCACCTCCTATAATTCACCCCTCCACTTT. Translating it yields CASRSTSYNSPLHF.

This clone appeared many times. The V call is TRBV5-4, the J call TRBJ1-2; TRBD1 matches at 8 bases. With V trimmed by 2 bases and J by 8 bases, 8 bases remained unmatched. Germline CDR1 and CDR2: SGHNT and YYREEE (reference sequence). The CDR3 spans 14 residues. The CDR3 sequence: CASSLDRGPGGYTF. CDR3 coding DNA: TGTGCCAGCAGCTTAGACAGGGGCCCCGGGGGCTACACCTTC.

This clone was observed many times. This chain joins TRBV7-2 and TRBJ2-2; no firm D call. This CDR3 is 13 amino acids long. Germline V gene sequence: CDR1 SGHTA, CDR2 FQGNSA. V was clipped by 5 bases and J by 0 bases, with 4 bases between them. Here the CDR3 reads CASSIANTGELFF. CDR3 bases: TGTGCCAGCAGCATCGCGAACACCGGGGAGCTGTTTTTT.

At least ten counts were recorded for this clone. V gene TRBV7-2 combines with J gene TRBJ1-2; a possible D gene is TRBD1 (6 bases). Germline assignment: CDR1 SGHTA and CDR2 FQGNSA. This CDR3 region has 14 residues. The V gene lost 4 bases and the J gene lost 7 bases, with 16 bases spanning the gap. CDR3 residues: CASSSARGPGGYTF. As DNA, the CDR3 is TGTGCCAGCAGCTCCGCCCGGGGGCCGGGTGGCTACACCTTC.

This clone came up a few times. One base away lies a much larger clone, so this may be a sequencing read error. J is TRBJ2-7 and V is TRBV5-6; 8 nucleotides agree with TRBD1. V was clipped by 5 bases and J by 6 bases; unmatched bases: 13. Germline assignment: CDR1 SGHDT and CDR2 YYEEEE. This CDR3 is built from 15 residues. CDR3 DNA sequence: TGTGCCAGCAGTAGACGGACAGGGAGTATGGGCGAGCAGTACTTC. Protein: CASSRRTGSMGEQYF.